These 17 T cell receptor beta chains were all obtained from the same sample, sequenced in a study of blood T cells in healthy people across ages. The second PCR ran about 6 to 12 cycles with a sample-barcoded 5' primer and J-beta primers. TCRdb re-called the 5' RACE reads through MiXCR, storing one row per CDR3 protein. Of about 970,000 distinct CDR3 sequences listed, approximately 50% are singletons. The sequenced sample consisted of blood. These receptor sequences come from a woman aged 55-70 years in good health.

This rearrangement joins TRBV11-2 to TRBJ2-1, with 11 bases identical to TRBD2. CDR3 length: 16 amino acids. Trimming at V came to 6 bases and at J to 5 bases, leaving 9 bases not matched to a gene. Looked up from germline, CDR1 is SGHAT and CDR2 is FQNNGV. The CDR3 DNA is TGTGCCAGCAGATATACCGGGACTAGCGGAAACAATGAGCAGTTCTTC. This translates into CASRYTGTSGNNEQFF.

The sample holds a few counts of this clonotype. The chain is built from TRBV20-1 and TRBJ2-3; TRBD2 is a possible D gene (6 bases). Germline lookup yields CDR1 DFQATT and CDR2 SNEGSKA (reference sequence). The CDR3 runs 14 residues. V was cut by 6 bases and J by 4 bases, with 17 bases left in between. Here the CDR3 reads CSACSGEVPDTQYF. As DNA, the CDR3 is TGCAGTGCCTGTTCGGGGGAGGTACCAGATACGCAGTATTTT.

The V call is TRBV6-5, the J call TRBJ2-7; 8 nucleotides agree with TRBD2. Germline trimming cut 2 bases from V and 1 base from J; bases unmatched to any gene: 4. CDR3 length equals 15 residues. Per the germline V gene, CDR1 is MNHEY and CDR2 is SVGAGI. The CDR3 region has the DNA TGTGCCAGCAGTTACGGCGGGGGGCTATCCTACGAGCAGTACTTC. The encoded protein is CASSYGGGLSYEQYF.

In its sample, this clonotype was seen a few times. This chain uses TRBV2 with TRBJ2-7; TRBD2 matches 11 bases. Germline V lookup: CDR1 SNHLY, CDR2 FYNNEI. This CDR3 contains 13 residues. Trimming at V came to 8 bases and at J to 3 bases, leaving 3 bases not matched to a gene. CDR3 amino acids: CASRTSGFYEQYF. Written as DNA, the CDR3 is TGTGCCAGCCGGACTAGCGGGTTCTACGAGCAGTACTTC.

The chain is built from TRBV3-1 and TRBJ2-5; D not resolved. The J call is uncertain, as TRBJ2-7 better fits the DNA end. Looked up from germline, CDR1 is LGHDT and CDR2 is YNNKEL (reference sequence). The CDR3 is 14 residues long. CDR3 bases: TGTGCCAGCAGCCATTGGGTTGGGTCCTACGAGCAGTACTTC. It specifies CASSHWVGSYEQYF.

The chain carries TRBV3-1 and TRBJ2-2; no definite D call. The V gene's germline CDR1 is LGHDT and CDR2 YNNKEL (reference sequence). V lost 8 bases and J 5 bases, leaving 9 bases between the germline ends. This CDR3 region has 12 residues. CDR3 region: CASAVWTGELFF. DNA for the CDR3: TGTGCCAGCGCGGTTTGGACCGGGGAGCTGTTTTTT.

J is TRBJ1-2 and V is TRBV6-2 or TRBV6-3; D unclear. Between the trimmed V and J ends, which lost 5 bases and 8 bases, there was a span of 15 bases. The CDR3 contains 13 residues. Germline CDR1 and CDR2: MNHEY and SVGEGT. The CDR3: CASSRGPRKGYTF. DNA of the CDR3: TGTGCCAGCAGTCGCGGACCCCGTAAAGGCTACACCTTC.

The chain combines TRBV28 with TRBJ1-6; tentative D call: TRBD1 (5 bases). CDR1 is MDHEN and CDR2 is SYDVKM in the germline V gene. The V gene lost 4 bases and the J gene lost 4 bases, with 11 bases spanning the gap. The CDR3 is 15 amino acids. DNA of the CDR3: TGTGCCAGCAGTTCTTGGGACGGTTATAATTCACCCCTCCACTTT. This sequence encodes CASSSWDGYNSPLHF.

There are a few counts of this clonotype. The chain carries TRBV20-1 and TRBJ1-2; D is possibly TRBD1 (6 bases). Trimming removed 7 bases from V and 4 bases from J, with 19 bases in between. The CDR3 spans 14 residues. Germline lookup yields CDR1 DFQATT and CDR2 SNEGSKA (reference sequence). DNA for the CDR3: TGCAGTGTTCGACAGGTTGGGCTAGGCTATGGCTACACCTTC. Translated: CSVRQVGLGYGYTF.

The chain links TRBV3-1 to TRBJ2-5, with D hard to call. Per germline, CDR1 LGHDT and CDR2 YNNKEL (reference sequence). V was clipped by 6 bases and J by 3 bases, with 11 bases between them. The CDR3 has 13 residues. DNA for the CDR3: TGTGCCAGCAGTCCCCCCGCCAAAGAGACCCAGTACTTC. Translated, it gives CASSPPAKETQYF.

The genes are TRBV21-1 and TRBJ2-5; TRBD1 is the table's D call, not checked against the DNA. The J call is in doubt because the DNA end fits TRBJ2-7 better. TRBV21-1 is reported as a pseudogene. The CDR3 is made up of 16 amino acids. CDR3 loop: CASSNFGQGESYEQYF. The CDR3 bases are TGTGCCAGCAGCAATTTTGGCCAGGGGGAGTCCTACGAGCAGTACTTC.

V usage is TRBV15 and J usage is TRBJ2-1; D is uncertain. Germline CDR1 is LNHNV and CDR2 is YYDKDF (reference sequence). Trimming removed 0 bases from V and 0 bases from J, with 12 bases in between. This CDR3 spans 17 amino acids. The CDR3 bases are TGTGCCACCAGCAGAGATGTTTCGTATTTCTCCTACAATGAGCAGTTCTTC. Translation gives CATSRDVSYFSYNEQFF.

Here the CDR3 DNA reads TGTGCCAGCAGCCAGACTAGCGGGAGGGGTAAAAACATTCAGTACTTC. It codes for CASSQTSGRGKNIQYF. The chain combines TRBV3-1 with TRBJ2-4; 14 bases are a match to TRBD2. This CDR3 has 16 residues. CDR1 is LGHDT and CDR2 is YNNKEL in the germline V gene (reference sequence). The V gene end was trimmed by 3 bases and the J gene end by 4 bases; junction bases not matched to a gene: 2.

The chain recombines TRBV5-1 with TRBJ2-7, with 8 bases that match TRBD1. Trimming cost V 2 bases and J 3 bases; bases outside gene matches: 7. Germline V gene sequence: CDR1 SGHRS, CDR2 YFSETQ. The CDR3 consists of 15 residues. The CDR3 DNA follows: TGCGCCAGCAGCTTCGCGGACAGGGTGAGCTACGAGCAGTACTTC. Translation: CASSFADRVSYEQYF.

Concerning this clonotype itself: This may be a read error, as it is one base from a much larger clone. The rearrangement links TRBV7-8 to TRBJ2-3; 7 bases are a match to TRBD1. Germline CDR1 is SGHVS and CDR2 is FQNEAQ. CDR3 length equals 14 residues. V shed 1 base, J shed 5 bases, and the junction held 3 bases outside the gene matches. CDR3 residues: CASSLEGAIDTQYF. In DNA, the CDR3 is TGTGCCAGCAGCTTAGAGGGGGCAATAGATACGCAGTATTTT.

The table lists this clonotype with a few counts. The V gene is TRBV5-1, the J gene TRBJ2-1; possibly TRBD2 for D (6 bases). CDR3 length: 17 residues. The germline V and J ends were trimmed by 1 base and 5 bases, with 19 bases remaining between them. From germline, CDR1 is SGHRS and CDR2 YFSETQ. The CDR3 sequence: CASSLWGDSILNNEQFF. The CDR3, as DNA: TGCGCCAGCAGCTTGTGGGGGGACTCTATCCTTAACAATGAGCAGTTCTTC.

The J gene is TRBJ2-2, the V gene TRBV25-1; D is tentatively TRBD1 or TRBD2 (5 bases each). Trimming took off 2 bases at V and 9 bases at J, with 19 bases between the two ends. Per the germline V gene, CDR1 is MGHDK and CDR2 is SYGVNS. The CDR3 spans 16 residues. The CDR3 sequence is CASSEGGAVPVWELFF. The CDR3 bases are TGTGCCAGCAGTGAAGGGGGAGCAGTACCGGTTTGGGAGCTGTTTTTT.